One sample yielded the 25 T cell receptor beta chains listed below, sequenced in a study of response to subunit inactivated influenza vaccine. One entry per CDR3 protein results from TCRdb running MiXCR on the RT-PCR reads. This repertoire shows over 650,000 distinct CDR3 sequences, around 20% found once; its top ten account for roughly 11%. The source was PBMCs from blood, collected more than 4 days after vaccination. These TCRs come from a man in his forties or fifties who received an inactivated influenza vaccine.

This clonotype came up a few times. The rearrangement links TRBV4-2 to TRBJ2-7; D call uncertain. The CDR3 length is 16 residues. Between the trimmed V and J ends, which lost 0 bases and 0 bases, there was a span of 12 bases. The V gene's germline CDR1 is LGHNA and CDR2 YNFKEQ. This CDR3 is CASSQDRTLHSYEQYF. The CDR3 DNA reads TGTGCCAGCAGCCAAGATCGCACTTTACACTCCTACGAGCAGTACTTC.

This clonotype has a count of ten or more. V gene TRBV12-3 or TRBV12-4 combines with J gene TRBJ2-2; no definite D call. This CDR3 comprises 15 residues. The V gene lost 7 bases and the J gene lost 6 bases, with 18 bases spanning the gap. The CDR3, as DNA: TGTGCCAGCAACTTGGGCGGAATTGGGTCCGGGGAGCTGTTTTTT. Translated: CASNLGGIGSGELFF.

The chain links TRBV29-1 to TRBJ2-7; 8 positions agree with TRBD2. Germline V lookup: CDR1 SQVTM, CDR2 ANQGSEA. CDR3 length: 15 amino acids. The V segment lost 0 bases and the J segment 3 bases; nucleotides outside the gene matches: 7. The CDR3 here is CSVEERLAGSYEQYF. DNA of the CDR3: TGCAGCGTTGAAGAGCGGTTAGCGGGAAGCTACGAGCAGTACTTC.

The chain employs TRBV5-1 and TRBJ2-5; no firm D call. V shed 4 bases and J shed 5 bases, with 12 bases lying between them. The CDR3 has 13 residues. Per the germline V gene, CDR1 is SGHRS and CDR2 is YFSETQ. Written as DNA, the CDR3 is TGCGCCAGCAGCACCACAGCTCGGGAGACCCAGTACTTC. It encodes CASSTTARETQYF. The full variable domain, its missing parts supplied by reference TRBV5-1 and TRBJ2-5, is KAGVTQTPRYLIKTRGQQVTLSCSPISGHRSVSWYQQTPGQGLQFLFEYFSETQRNKGNFPGRFSGRQFSNSRSEMNVSTLELGDSALYLCASSTTARETQYFGPGTRLLVL.

This rearrangement joins TRBV6-5 to TRBJ1-4, with D tentatively TRBD1 (5 bases). There are 15 residues in the CDR3. The V end lost 2 bases, the J end lost 4 bases, and 11 bases lay between the germline ends. Germline CDR1 is MNHEY and CDR2 is SVGAGI. DNA for the CDR3: TGTGCCAGCAGTTACGCGGGGGGGGATAATGAAAAACTGTTTTTT. Protein sequence: CASSYAGGDNEKLFF.

This rearrangement joins TRBV4-3 to TRBJ1-1; D ambiguous. The CDR3 consists of 14 residues. Germline V CDR1 and CDR2: LGHNA, YSLEER. Trimming removed 0 bases at V and 4 bases at J, with 9 bases between. The CDR3 region is CASSQEQVGTEAFF. CDR3 in DNA: TGCGCCAGCAGCCAAGAGCAGGTTGGCACTGAAGCTTTCTTT.

This clonotype turned up a few times. The V call is TRBV4-2, the J call TRBJ2-1; D not resolved. V dropped 4 bases and J dropped 3 bases, with 16 bases sitting between them. The CDR3 is made up of 16 amino acids. Germline CDR1 reads LGHNA; CDR2 reads YNFKEQ. This CDR3 is CASSPDLLGNYNEQFF. In nucleotides, the CDR3 is TGTGCCAGCAGCCCAGATTTGTTGGGTAACTACAATGAGCAGTTCTTC.

The rearrangement links TRBV12-3 or TRBV12-4 to TRBJ1-1, with 7 bases aligning to TRBD1. The ends lost 6 bases at V and 0 bases at J; junction bases unmatched: 7. The CDR3 has 15 residues. CDR3 region: CASSTSDRMNTEAFF. The CDR3 DNA sequence: TGTGCCAGCAGCACCTCGGACAGGATGAACACTGAAGCTTTCTTT.

The chain is built from TRBV30 and TRBJ2-2; D gene unclear. CDR1 GTSNPN and CDR2 SVGIG come from the germline V gene (reference sequence). Trimming shortened V by 5 bases and J by 0 bases, and 4 bases separated the two germline ends. This CDR3 comprises 12 residues. The CDR3 DNA reads as TGTGCCTGGCTTCCGAACACCGGGGAGCTGTTTTTT. Its protein is CAWLPNTGELFF.

This clonotype was observed a few times. V and J are TRBV12-3 or TRBV12-4 and TRBJ2-2; TRBD1 is a possible D gene (6 bases). The CDR3 contains 15 residues. Trimming removed 5 bases from V and 0 bases from J, with 10 bases in between. The CDR3 spells CASSRQATNTGELFF. As DNA, the CDR3 is TGTGCCAGCAGTCGACAGGCGACGAACACCGGGGAGCTGTTTTTT.

This clonotype was observed a handful of times. V gene TRBV20-1 combines with J gene TRBJ1-5; 7 positions match TRBD1. The CDR3 has 13 residues. Germline V gene sequence: CDR1 DFQATT, CDR2 SNEGSKA (reference sequence). Unmatched junction bases numbered 5, after V lost 6 bases and J lost 3 bases. The CDR3 DNA reads as TGCAGTGCAAGACAGGGCCCCAATCAGCCCCAGCATTTT. Translation: CSARQGPNQPQHF.

The V call is TRBV10-3, the J call TRBJ2-3, with 7 bases matching TRBD2. The CDR3 runs to 14 residues. J lost 6 bases, V lost 7 bases, and 10 bases had no gene match. CDR1 is ENHRY and CDR2 is SYGVKD in the germline V gene. The CDR3 bases are TGTGCCATCAACCTTGGCGGGAGTTCCGATACGCAGTATTTT. Translating it yields CAINLGGSSDTQYF.

This clonotype has more than one count but fewer than ten. The V and J genes are TRBV3-1 and TRBJ2-1; no reliable D call. The CDR3 length is 13 residues. Trimming pared 4 bases from V and 9 bases from J, leaving 13 bases between. The germline V gene encodes CDR1 LGHDT and CDR2 YNNKEL (reference sequence). The CDR3 nucleotides read TGTGCCAGCAGCCTCTCCCCTTCCGGTGAGCAGTTCTTC. Translating gives CASSLSPSGEQFF.

CDR3: CSTVVGNQPQHF. The CDR3, as DNA: TGCAGTACCGTCGTGGGCAATCAGCCCCAGCATTTT. This rearrangement joins TRBV20-1 to TRBJ1-5; D is uncertain. The CDR3 is made up of 12 amino acids. Germline assignment: CDR1 DFQATT and CDR2 SNEGSKA (reference sequence). V was shortened by 8 bases and J by 2 bases, with 10 bases between the two germline ends.

This clonotype showed up just a few times. This chain uses TRBV29-1 with TRBJ2-2; D ambiguous. The CDR3 is 12 residues long. Trimming removed 7 bases at V and 1 base at J, with 7 bases between. Germline V gene sequence: CDR1 SQVTM, CDR2 ANQGSEA. DNA for the CDR3: TGCAGCGCACTCAAGAACACCGGGGAGCTGTTTTTT. Its protein is CSALKNTGELFF.

CDR3 amino acids: CASSLAGHPYSYEQYF. CDR3 nucleotides: TGTGCCAGCAGCCTCGCCGGACACCCATACTCCTACGAGCAGTACTTC. This chain joins TRBV7-9 and TRBJ2-7; D possibly corresponds to TRBD1 (5 bases). V dropped 5 bases and J dropped 0 bases, with 17 bases sitting between them. The CDR3 totals 16 residues. Per germline, CDR1 SEHNR and CDR2 FQNEAQ (reference sequence).

This rearrangement joins TRBV7-2 to TRBJ2-7; 10 nucleotides match TRBD2. Germline V gives CDR1 SGHTA, CDR2 FQGNSA. The CDR3 consists of 15 residues. Trimming removed 1 base from V and 5 bases from J; junction bases left unmatched: 5. The CDR3 sequence: CASSLVGTSAHEQYF. The CDR3 nucleotides are TGTGCCAGCAGCTTAGTAGGGACTAGCGCCCACGAGCAGTACTTC.

J is TRBJ2-7 and V is TRBV9; TRBD1 aligns across 12 bases. V lost 0 bases to trimming and J lost 4 bases; unmatched junction nucleotides: 5. Germline V gene sequence: CDR1 SGDLS, CDR2 YYNGEE. The CDR3 runs to 16 residues. Written as DNA, the CDR3 is TGTGCCAGCAGCGTAGGGGCGGGACAGGGGGCTTACGAGCAGTACTTC. Protein: CASSVGAGQGAYEQYF.

This clonotype was seen only a few times. This chain uses TRBV27 with TRBJ2-7; a weak D match, TRBD1 (5 bases). Germline lookup yields CDR1 MNHEY and CDR2 SMNVEV (reference sequence). The CDR3 runs to 13 residues. CDR3 sequence: CVGRQGAAYEQYF. In DNA, the CDR3 is TGTGTCGGACGCCAAGGGGCGGCTTACGAGCAGTACTTC.

The chain employs TRBV20-1 and TRBJ1-5; no reliable D call. The CDR3 is 13 amino acids. V was trimmed by 3 bases and J by 0 bases, leaving 6 bases between them. The germline V gene has CDR1 DFQATT and CDR2 SNEGSKA (reference sequence). The CDR3 DNA reads TGCAGTGCTAGCTTAGATAGCAATCAGCCCCAGCATTTT. Translation gives CSASLDSNQPQHF.

This clonotype occurred a few times. The chain joins TRBV6-1 to TRBJ2-5; D may be TRBD1 (5 bases). V was cut by 2 bases and J by 3 bases, with 10 bases left in between. Looked up from germline, CDR1 is MNHNS and CDR2 is SASEGT. The CDR3 totals 14 residues. The CDR3 sequence: CASSEWGRKETQYF. The CDR3 nucleotides are TGTGCCAGCAGTGAATGGGGCAGGAAAGAGACCCAGTACTTC.

This chain joins TRBV5-1 and TRBJ1-4, with TRBD1 as a possible D gene (5 bases). V lost 1 base and J lost 0, with 10 bases in between. The CDR3 extends over 16 amino acids. Germline V gene data show CDR1 as SGHRS and CDR2 as YFSETQ. CDR3 protein: CASSLSGTATNEKLFF. CDR3 DNA sequence: TGCGCCAGCAGCTTGAGTGGGACTGCAACTAATGAAAAACTGTTTTTT. The full variable domain, its missing parts supplied by reference TRBV5-1 and TRBJ1-4, is KAGVTQTPRYLIKTRGQQVTLSCSPISGHRSVSWYQQTPGQGLQFLFEYFSETQRNKGNFPGRFSGRQFSNSRSEMNVSTLELGDSALYLCASSLSGTATNEKLFFGSGTQLSVL.

The V and J genes are TRBV21-1 and TRBJ1-5; TRBD1 was called by the table and not checked on the DNA. TRBV21-1 is tagged as a pseudogene. CDR3 length equals 14 residues. In nucleotides, the CDR3 is TGTGCCAGCAGCAAACCCCCCGGTTGCCAGCCCCAGCATTTT. This translates into CASSKPPGCQPQHF.

This clonotype turned up a few times. This rearrangement joins TRBV4-3 to TRBJ1-4, with D perhaps matching TRBD1 (5 bases). CDR3 length: 16 amino acids. The germline V gene has CDR1 LGHNA and CDR2 YSLEER. V gave up 4 bases and J gave up 7 bases, with 19 bases separating them. Written as DNA, the CDR3 is TGCGCCAGCAGCCCCAGTTATGGGGGGGGAGGTGAAAAACTGTTTTTT. This gives the protein CASSPSYGGGGEKLFF.

This clonotype was found many times. The chain employs TRBV11-1 and TRBJ1-5; D is undetermined. Germline V lookup: CDR1 SGHAT, CDR2 FQDESV (reference sequence). CDR3 length: 19 amino acids. V shed 2 bases and J shed 0 bases, with 20 bases lying between them. The CDR3 DNA sequence: TGTGCCAGCAGCTTACACACTTACGGACGGGAGAATAGCAATCAGCCCCAGCATTTT. Translation: CASSLHTYGRENSNQPQHF.